What follows are 18 T cell receptor beta chains derived from one specimen sequenced in a study of spatial heterogeneity in lung cancer. Time point described: sample taken at primary tumor resection. Each CDR3 protein gets one entry after TCRdb re-called the 5' RACE reads with MiXCR. The table lists thousands of distinct CDR3 sequences, 14% of them singletons, with 9% in the top ten. Study findings and constraints: Expanded alpha and beta TCR counts within tumors tracked tumor mutation counts.

These receptors have no known antigen. Source: lung tumor tissue, taken at surgery. These receptor sequences come from a female donor with early-stage non-small cell lung cancer.

This clonotype was seen ten or more times. This beta chain turned up in a library designed for alpha chains; as an off-target read, its abundance says little. The chain joins TRBV9 to TRBJ1-5, with unresolved D. V lost 0 bases to trimming and J lost 5 bases, with 6 bases between them. The germline gives CDR1 SGDLS, CDR2 YYNGEE. The CDR3 runs to 13 residues. The CDR3 nucleotides are TGTGCCAGCAGCGTAGGAATCTATCAGCCCCAGCATTTT. This gives the protein CASSVGIYQPQHF.

Sample share makes this clonotype medium-sized (0.01 to 0.1%). As an off-target read in a library built for alpha chains, this beta chain has a frequency of little significance. V and J are TRBV18 and TRBJ2-5; unclear D gene. The CDR3 length is 14 residues. Trimming shortened V by 0 bases and J by 5 bases, and 10 bases separated the two germline ends. The germline V gene encodes CDR1 KGHSH and CDR2 LQKENI. CDR3 sequence reads: CASSPPGMKETQYF. CDR3 nucleotide sequence: TGTGCCAGCTCACCACCAGGGATGAAGGAGACCCAGTACTTC.

This clonotype was detected many times. This beta chain is an unintended read in a library built for alpha chains; its size means little. This chain uses TRBV2 with TRBJ2-1; D remains ambiguous. Trimming shortened V by 3 bases and J by 7 bases, and 13 bases separated the two germline ends. Germline V gives CDR1 SNHLY, CDR2 FYNNEI. This CDR3 comprises 14 residues. CDR3 nucleotides: TGTGCCAGCAGTGACCAAGCTAGGAAAAATGAGCAGTTCTTC. It encodes CASSDQARKNEQFF.

This clonotype rates as medium-sized. This beta chain is an unintended read in a library built for alpha chains; its size means little. This sequence joins TRBV9 and TRBJ1-6, with TRBD1 as a possible D gene (6 bases). V lost 4 bases, J lost 8 bases, and 13 bases lay in between. CDR1 is SGDLS and CDR2 is YYNGEE in the germline V gene. The CDR3 runs to 14 residues. The CDR3 spells CASSPGQSDSPLHF. The CDR3 DNA is TGTGCCAGCAGCCCTGGACAGTCAGATTCACCCCTCCACTTT.

With regard to this clonotype: The library was prepared for alpha chains; this beta chain is a stray read, so its frequency means little. The J gene is TRBJ1-3, the V gene TRBV12-3 or TRBV12-4; TRBD1 aligns across 7 bases. V trimming: 3 bases; J trimming: 14 bases; junction bases outside the gene matches: 13. The CDR3 has 14 amino acids. The CDR3 is CASSFQFGTAPLYF. In DNA, the CDR3 is TGTGCCAGCAGTTTCCAGTTCGGGACAGCTCCTTTATATTTT.

This clonotype was counted ten times or more. This beta chain is off target for a library built for alpha chains, so its abundance means little. V usage is TRBV4-2 and J usage is TRBJ2-6; D possibly matches TRBD1 or TRBD2 (5 bases each). Germline CDR1 LGHNA, CDR2 YNFKEQ. V lost 0 bases and J 3 bases, leaving 9 bases between the germline ends. This CDR3 is built from 16 residues. The CDR3 loop is CASSQDWDGGANVLTF. The CDR3 nucleotides are TGTGCCAGCAGCCAAGATTGGGACGGTGGGGCCAACGTCCTGACTTTC.

This clonotype was recorded many times. A library made for alpha chains picked up this beta chain off target, so its size means little. The V gene is TRBV7-8, the J gene TRBJ2-1, with TRBD2 identical over 12 bases. CDR3 length equals 16 residues. Germline loops: CDR1 SGHVS, CDR2 FQNEAQ. V gave up 5 bases and J gave up 5 bases; unmatched junction bases: 7. In DNA form, the CDR3 reads TGTGCCAGCAGCGCCCTGACTAGCGGGGGTGACAATGAGCAGTTCTTC. Its protein is CASSALTSGGDNEQFF. Complete variable domain (other parts from reference TRBV7-8 and TRBJ2-1): GAGVSQSPRYKVAKRGQDVALRCDPISGHVSLFWYQQALGQGPEFLTYFQNEAQLDKSGLPSDRFFAERPEGSVSTLKIQRTQQEDSAVYLCASSALTSGGDNEQFFGPGTRLTVL.

This clonotype was seen many times. Found in a library prepared for alpha chains, this beta chain is an off-target read, and its abundance has little meaning. V usage is TRBV7-9 and J usage is TRBJ2-1, with TRBD2 identical over 9 bases. V was pared by 0 bases and J by 2 bases, with 2 bases of the junction left unmatched. From germline, CDR1 is SEHNR and CDR2 FQNEAQ (reference sequence). The CDR3 has 16 amino acids. CDR3 loop: CASSLASGGAYNEQFF. CDR3 DNA: TGTGCCAGCAGCTTAGCTAGCGGGGGAGCCTACAATGAGCAGTTCTTC.

The table lists this clonotype with many counts. For a library built for alpha chains, this beta chain is a stray read; little rests on its size. The chain joins TRBV30 to TRBJ2-3, with 11 bases matching TRBD2. The CDR3 loop spans 16 amino acids. Germline assignment: CDR1 GTSNPN and CDR2 SVGIG (reference sequence). V lost 6 bases and J lost 2; bases outside the gene matches: 10. For the CDR3, the DNA is TGTGCCTGTTTTCAGACGGGACTAGCGGCCACAGATACGCAGTATTTT. It translates to CACFQTGLAATDTQYF.

This clonotype is medium-sized (0.01 to 0.1%) by share. The size of this beta chain means little, since it is a stray read in a library made for alpha chains. The chain carries TRBV20-1 and TRBJ2-7; tentative D call: TRBD2 (6 bases). Per the germline V gene, CDR1 is DFQATT and CDR2 is SNEGSKA (reference sequence). The length of the CDR3 is 12 residues. The V gene lost 3 bases and the J gene lost 4 bases, with 10 bases spanning the gap. CDR3: CSASPGGYEQYF. Here the CDR3 DNA reads TGCAGTGCTAGCCCCGGGGGATACGAGCAGTACTTC.

By sample fraction, this clonotype is medium-sized. Since it is a stray read in a library aimed at alpha chains, this beta chain has a size that is not meaningful. The rearrangement joins TRBV7-3 to TRBJ1-1; D gene uncertain. The V gene lost 4 bases and the J gene lost 0 bases, with 6 bases spanning the gap. The CDR3 is 13 amino acids. Germline V gene sequence: CDR1 SGHTA, CDR2 FQGTGA. The CDR3 nucleotides are TGTGCCAGCAGCTCCCGATTGAACACTGAAGCTTTCTTT. Translation gives CASSSRLNTEAFF.

This clonotype was seen ten or more times. Possible read error: a much larger clone is one base away. This beta chain is off target for a library built for alpha chains, so its abundance means little. The gene calls are TRBV12-3 or TRBV12-4 and TRBJ1-2; possible D gene TRBD1, 5 bases. The CDR3 covers 14 residues. CDR3 loop: CANSPSDRPYGYTF. Here the CDR3 DNA reads TGTGCCAACAGTCCGTCCGACAGACCTTATGGCTACACCTTC.

This clonotype was seen ten or more times. In a library made to pick up alpha chains, this beta chain is a stray read with a size that means little. J is TRBJ2-2 and V is TRBV20-1; TRBD2 aligns across 10 bases. This CDR3 has 13 amino acids. V dropped 6 bases and J dropped 5; count of bases not matched to a gene: 3. CDR1 and CDR2 (germline): DFQATT, SNEGSKA (reference sequence). This CDR3 reads CSALAGETGELFF. CDR3 nucleotide sequence: TGCAGTGCGCTAGCGGGGGAGACCGGGGAGCTGTTTTTT.

The sample holds many counts of this clonotype. The library was designed around alpha chains, so this beta chain is a stray read whose abundance carries little weight. V and J are TRBV7-2 and TRBJ2-2; 7 nucleotides match TRBD1. The germline V gene encodes CDR1 SGHTA and CDR2 FQGNSA. The CDR3 contains 16 residues. V lost 5 bases to trimming and J lost 4 bases; unmatched junction nucleotides: 10. The CDR3 region is CASSRSGTAGTGELFF. The CDR3 nucleotides read TGTGCCAGCAGCCGATCCGGGACAGCCGGCACCGGGGAGCTGTTTTTT.

As to this clonotype: The junction shows a germline mismatch at one end, possibly a read error. This beta chain came through as a stray read in a library set up for alpha chains, and its size says little. The chain is built from TRBV4-1 and TRBJ2-7; maybe TRBD1 (5 bases). CDR1 is MGHRA, CDR2 YSYEKL, per germline. There are 15 residues in the CDR3. This CDR3 is CASRQAPGPGYEQYF. DNA of the CDR3: TGCGCCAGCAGACAAGCTCCAGGGCCGGGTTACGAGCAGTACTTC.

As for this clonotype: Being off target in a library aimed at alpha chains, this beta chain has a size of little meaning. CDR3 DNA: TGTGCCTGGAGTGTACACAGGGGTAGCGAAGAGACCCAGTACTTC. Its protein product is CAWSVHRGSEETQYF. The V gene is TRBV30, the J gene TRBJ2-5, with 7 nucleotides matching TRBD1. CDR3 length: 15 amino acids. Germline V CDR1 and CDR2: GTSNPN, SVGIG (reference sequence). Trimming at V came to 0 bases and at J to 3 bases, leaving 7 bases not matched to a gene.

Note on this clonotype: The library was designed around alpha chains, so this beta chain is a stray read whose abundance carries little weight. The rearrangement uses TRBV30 and TRBJ2-6, with D possibly called TRBD1 or TRBD2 (6 bases each). The germline CDR1 and CDR2 sequences are GTSNPN and SVGIG (reference sequence). Trimming removed 2 bases at V and 2 bases at J, with 7 bases between. The CDR3 has 14 amino acids. CDR3 sequence reads: CAWSRGAGANVLTF. CDR3 bases: TGTGCCTGGAGTAGGGGGGCTGGGGCCAACGTCCTGACTTTC.

Many counts were recorded for this clonotype. This beta chain appears as a stray read in a library generated for alpha chains; its size is not informative. The chain uses TRBV7-6 and TRBJ2-3; a possible D gene is TRBD2 (7 bases). Germline V gene data show CDR1 as SGHVS and CDR2 as FNYEAQ. Trimming cost V 1 base and J 3 bases, with 17 bases left between them. The CDR3 has 17 residues. The CDR3 reads CASSLGGQGRVTDTQYF. CDR3 bases: TGTGCCAGCAGCTTAGGTGGTCAGGGGAGGGTTACAGATACGCAGTATTTT.